Below are 17 T cell receptor beta chains sequenced from a single sample in a study of blood T cells in healthy people across ages. A sample-barcoded 5' primer and a J-beta primer mix were used in a second PCR of roughly 7 to 12 cycles. TCRdb re-called the 5' RACE reads with MiXCR, one entry per CDR3 protein. Counted here are some 1.5 million distinct CDR3 sequences, roughly 30% occurring once; the ten biggest clones make up about 8%. The specimen was blood. The receptor set was obtained from a woman in her twenties or thirties in good health.

V and J are TRBV12-3 or TRBV12-4 and TRBJ2-1; D is perhaps TRBD1 or TRBD2 (6 bases each). V dropped 7 bases and J dropped 6 bases, with 19 bases sitting between them. There are 15 residues in the CDR3. CDR3 bases: TGTGCCAGCAACAAGCGGGCGTCAGGGGTCAATGAGCAGTTCTTC. Translated: CASNKRASGVNEQFF.

This clonotype was detected many times. The V and J genes are TRBV3-1 and TRBJ2-5; D unclear. CDR1 is LGHDT, CDR2 YNNKEL, per germline (reference sequence). Trimming took 0 bases from V and 6 from J, leaving 8 bases between them. There are 13 residues in the CDR3. In DNA form, the CDR3 reads TGTGCCAGCAGCCAAGAGTTGGGAAAGACCCAGTACTTC. It encodes CASSQELGKTQYF.

The gene calls are TRBV20-1 and TRBJ1-3; unclear D gene. V dropped 3 bases and J dropped 0 bases, with 9 bases sitting between them. The length of the CDR3 is 14 residues. CDR1 DFQATT and CDR2 SNEGSKA come from the germline V gene (reference sequence). The chain's CDR3 is CSASGGSSGNTIYF. In nucleotides, the CDR3 is TGCAGTGCTAGTGGCGGCAGCTCTGGAAACACCATATATTTT.

This sequence joins TRBV5-1 and TRBJ2-3, with D possibly called TRBD1 or TRBD2 (5 bases each). Germline V gives CDR1 SGHRS, CDR2 YFSETQ. This CDR3 region has 16 residues. V lost 4 bases, J lost 5 bases, and 20 bases lay in between. CDR3 sequence reads: CASSTFRDERGDTQYF. In DNA, the CDR3 is TGCGCCAGCAGCACATTCAGGGACGAAAGGGGAGATACGCAGTATTTT.

The genes are TRBV5-1 and TRBJ2-5; TRBD2 agrees at 12 bases. CDR3 length: 17 amino acids. V dropped 4 bases and J dropped 7; count of bases not matched to a gene: 14. Germline-derived CDR1 and CDR2 are SGHRS and YFSETQ. The CDR3 region has the DNA TGCGCCAGCAGCGTGAACATTCTAGCGGGGGGGTCCGGGACCCAGTACTTC. Its translation is CASSVNILAGGSGTQYF.

The chain couples TRBV14 to TRBJ2-7, with a weak D call TRBD1 (8 bases). Trimming pared 1 base from V and 3 bases from J, leaving 19 bases between. The CDR3 is 17 amino acids. From germline, CDR1 is SGHDN and CDR2 FVKESK. In nucleotides, the CDR3 is TGTGCCAGCAGCCAAGCGCGGACGACAGGGGAGGGCTACGAGCAGTACTTC. Encoded protein: CASSQARTTGEGYEQYF.

This chain connects TRBV20-1 to TRBJ1-1; possible D gene TRBD1, 6 bases. The CDR3 has 14 amino acids. V was shortened by 1 base and J by 3 bases, with 12 bases between the two germline ends. Germline lookup yields CDR1 DFQATT and CDR2 SNEGSKA (reference sequence). The CDR3 here is CSARGLGAYTEAFF. CDR3 nucleotide sequence: TGCAGTGCTAGAGGGTTGGGGGCGTACACTGAAGCTTTCTTT.

This clonotype was detected many times. This chain uses TRBV29-1 with TRBJ1-1; the match to TRBD1 covers 9 bases. Germline V gene lookup returns CDR1 SQVTM and CDR2 ANQGSEA. The junction had 5 bases not matched to a gene; V was cut back by 0 bases and J by 0 bases. The CDR3 runs 16 residues. CDR3 region: CSVEDTGQGMNTEAFF. CDR3 coding DNA: TGCAGCGTTGAAGATACGGGACAGGGTATGAACACTGAAGCTTTCTTT.

This clonotype was seen many times. V is TRBV12-5 and J is TRBJ2-5, with D perhaps matching TRBD1 (6 bases). V lost 5 bases and J 11 bases, leaving 15 bases between the germline ends. Germline V lookup: CDR1 LGHNT, CDR2 FRNRAP. This CDR3 has 12 amino acids. CDR3 in amino acids: CASGTFSGTQYF. Here the CDR3 DNA reads TGTGCTAGTGGTACATTCAGTGGGACACAGTACTTC.

Many counts were recorded for this clonotype. The rearrangement joins TRBV2 to TRBJ2-7; D is possibly TRBD2 (5 bases). CDR1 SNHLY and CDR2 FYNNEI come from the germline V gene. V lost 7 bases and J lost 0, with 16 bases in between. The CDR3 contains 15 residues. Here the CDR3 reads CASTTPPAGSYEQYF. CDR3 DNA sequence: TGTGCCAGCACTACTCCCCCCGCGGGCTCCTACGAGCAGTACTTC.

This clonotype came up a few times. V usage is TRBV2 and J usage is TRBJ1-5; D remains unclear. The germline V and J ends were trimmed by 6 bases and 7 bases, with 13 bases remaining between them. This CDR3 has 13 amino acids. Germline V gene sequence: CDR1 SNHLY, CDR2 FYNNEI. For the CDR3, the DNA is TGTGCCAGCAGAGAGGGAACTGAGCAGCCCCAGCATTTT. Its translation: CASREGTEQPQHF.

This chain uses TRBV12-3 or TRBV12-4 with TRBJ2-4, with 7 bases fitting TRBD1. This CDR3 contains 19 residues. J lost 1 base, V lost 5 bases, and 17 bases had no gene match. The CDR3, as DNA: TGTGCCAGCAGTCCTTCGTTACTACAGGGGAACGCCGCCAAAAACATTCAGTACTTC. Protein product: CASSPSLLQGNAAKNIQYF.

Notes on this clonotype: A much more abundant neighbour one base away suggests this may be a read error. This chain connects TRBV29-1 to TRBJ2-5; D uncertain. Deletions cut 4 bases from V and 0 bases from J, with 9 bases between. This CDR3 has 13 residues. Germline V gene sequence: CDR1 SQVTM, CDR2 ANQGSEA. The CDR3 DNA reads TGCAGCGTTGGTACGGGCAACCAAGAGACCCAGTACTTC. Translation gives CSVGTGNQETQYF.

This chain connects TRBV6-2 or TRBV6-3 to TRBJ1-5, with D possibly matching TRBD1 (5 bases). This CDR3 contains 13 residues. Germline loops: CDR1 MNHEY, CDR2 SVGEGT. V was trimmed by 6 bases and J by 3 bases, leaving 9 bases between them. The chain's CDR3 is CASRRGNNQPQHF. The CDR3 DNA is TGTGCCAGCAGGCGGGGCAACAATCAGCCCCAGCATTTT.

This clonotype was observed many times. The chain recombines TRBV6-5 with TRBJ2-3; TRBD2 aligns across 9 bases. Germline CDR1 reads MNHEY; CDR2 reads SVGAGI. V lost 2 bases to trimming and J lost 4 bases; unmatched junction nucleotides: 1. The CDR3 contains 14 residues. CDR3 nucleotides: TGTGCCAGCAGTTACGAGCGGGGGGCAGATACGCAGTATTTT. The encoded protein is CASSYERGADTQYF.

This clonotype was recorded many times. The chain links TRBV12-5 to TRBJ2-1; 11 nucleotides match TRBD2. From germline, CDR1 is LGHNT and CDR2 FRNRAP. This CDR3 spans 17 amino acids. V lost 1 base, J lost 10 bases, and 12 bases stayed unmatched. CDR3 loop: CASGLGPFSGGAWEQFF. CDR3 coding DNA: TGTGCTAGTGGTTTGGGCCCTTTTAGCGGGGGGGCATGGGAGCAGTTCTTC.

This clonotype was seen repeatedly, ten times or more. The gene calls are TRBV24-1 and TRBJ2-3; 8 bases are a match to TRBD1. J lost 3 bases, V lost 6 bases, and 1 base had no gene match. The CDR3 consists of 13 residues. CDR1 and CDR2 from the germline V gene are KGHDR and SFDVKD. The CDR3 protein is CATSRQGTDTQYF. Written as DNA, the CDR3 is TGTGCCACCAGTCGACAGGGGACAGATACGCAGTATTTT.